Included here is one T cell receptor beta chain sequence, with context. This clonotype was detected many times. Its specific antigen is unknown. Base qualities are not at hand, and no much larger clone is one base apart. Instrument used: Illumina HiSeq 2500. Quantitative 5'-RACE with molecular barcodes was used to prepare TCR beta libraries. As for the original processing: Disease-linked TCR variants were identified with a new computational method built on a probabilistic model of VDJ rearrangement. TCRdb applied fastp at Q25 and MiXCR to the public reads, then kept only in-frame beta chains. Rows merge per CDR3 protein into single entries with the most common DNA and genes. The V and J calls follow TCRdb's processing rather than the paper's. Present in this sample are some 200,000 distinct CDR3 sequences, 10% to 15% of which were seen just once. The ten top clones hold about 15% of the sample. From the cysteine through the phenylalanine, the CDR3 covers 16 amino acids. Of all the DNA, just the CDR3 is kept, 48 bases in frame from base 1. V is shortened by 0 bases, J by 2 bases, and the region joining them spans 12 bases. The germline V gene gives CDR1 as SGHRS and CDR2 as YFSETQ.

The source of the sample is a study of CD8 T cells in ankylosing spondylitis listed by TCRdb under 2017. Notes on the research overall: The study set out to find disease-linked TCR variants by profiling T cell receptor beta repertoires in ankylosing spondylitis patients and healthy donors. The full study cohort comprised 25 or so ankylosing spondylitis patients and 85 to 120 healthy donors. Peripheral blood samples were taken, and synovial fluid was additionally collected from ankylosing spondylitis patients. Points the paper makes about the study in general: According to the report, matched synovial fluid samples from ankylosing spondylitis patients were significantly enriched for the disease-linked clones. Some motif variants had previously been reported in the synovial fluid and blood of reactive arthritis patients, which suggests shared mechanisms of disease initiation. In peripheral blood, the disease-linked clones were found at relatively low frequencies and had a CD8+ phenotype. A TCR beta motif of several highly homologous amino acid variants appeared characteristic of blood from ankylosing spondylitis patients.

The rearranged chain carries TRBV5-1 and TRBJ2-1; no D gene is confidently identified. This TCR was sampled from a male donor with ankylosing spondylitis or in good health (not recorded which). Material for sequencing was blood, either unsorted or a sorted T cell fraction (not recorded which). The nucleotide sequence is TGCGCCAGCAGCTTGGTGGCAGGAGATACCTACAATGAGCAGTTCTTC. The translation is CASSLVAGDTYNEQFF.